One sample yielded the 30 T cell receptor beta chains listed below, sequenced in a study of Ad26.COV2.S vaccination and SARS-CoV-2 variants. Using immunoSEQ multiplex PCR, the repertoire was profiled, and TCRdb retains in-frame clones only, with some absent. The sample records more than 150,000 clones, roughly 85% being singletons. The material was peripheral blood, obtained after recovery from COVID-19. These receptors came from a human donor who had recovered from COVID-19.

This rearrangement joins TRBV4-1 to TRBJ1-5, with D unresolved. This CDR3 comprises 12 residues. V dropped 5 bases and J dropped 1 base, with 3 bases sitting between them. Per germline, CDR1 MGHRA and CDR2 YSYEKL. The CDR3 here is CASSGSNQPQHF. CDR3 nucleotides: TGCGCCAGCAGCGGAAGCAATCAGCCCCAGCATTTT.

The gene calls are TRBV27 and TRBJ2-7, with D possibly being TRBD1 (6 bases). The CDR3 length is 14 residues. V lost 0 bases and J lost 2, with 8 bases in between. The germline CDR1 and CDR2 sequences are MNHEY and SMNVEV (reference sequence). As DNA, the CDR3 is TGTGCCAGCAGTTTATCAGAGGGGGCCTACGAGCAGTACTTC. This translates into CASSLSEGAYEQYF.

The CDR3 bases are TGTGCTAGTGGTTCCGTGGGGACAGGGAGGTCAGATACGCAGTATTTT. Translation: CASGSVGTGRSDTQYF. This rearrangement joins TRBV12-5 to TRBJ2-3, with 9 bases identical to TRBD1. The V and J ends lost 4 bases and 4 bases, in that order; junction bases with no gene match: 9. The germline gives CDR1 LGHNT, CDR2 FRNRAP. The CDR3 covers 16 residues. Filled out from reference TRBV12-5 and TRBJ2-3, the complete variable domain reads DARVTQTPRHKVTEMGQEVTMRCQPILGHNTVFWYRQTMMQGLELLAYFRNRAPLDDSGMPKDRFSAEMPDATLATLKIQPSEPRDSAVYFCASGSVGTGRSDTQYFGPGTRLTVL.

This chain joins TRBV11-2 and TRBJ2-7, with 7 positions matching TRBD2. The ends lost 4 bases at V and 2 bases at J; junction bases unmatched: 5. This CDR3 spans 14 amino acids. Per the germline V gene, CDR1 is SGHAT and CDR2 is FQNNGV. This chain's CDR3 is CASSSIAGTYEQYF. CDR3 nucleotide sequence: TGTGCCAGCAGCTCAATAGCGGGCACCTACGAGCAGTACTTC.

This chain connects TRBV5-6 to TRBJ1-5; 12 bases map to TRBD1. The germline CDR1 and CDR2 sequences are SGHDT and YYEEEE. Trimming cost V 0 bases and J 0 bases; bases outside gene matches: 7. There are 19 residues in the CDR3. The CDR3: CASSLEGGTGGFSNQPQHF. The CDR3 nucleotides are TGTGCCAGCAGCTTGGAAGGGGGGACAGGGGGCTTTAGCAATCAGCCCCAGCATTTT.

The rearrangement links TRBV18 to TRBJ2-3, with TRBD2 matching 13 bases. Germline V lookup: CDR1 KGHSH, CDR2 LQKENI. The V gene end was trimmed by 3 bases and the J gene end by 4 bases; junction bases not matched to a gene: 4. The CDR3 runs 16 residues. The CDR3 DNA reads TGTGCCAGCTCACCCGGACTAGCGGGAGAGGCAGATACGCAGTATTTT. This sequence encodes CASSPGLAGEADTQYF.

This clone was observed a few times. DNA of the CDR3: TGCGCCAGCAGCGGACAGGCTCAAGAGACCCAGTACTTC. Translating gives CASSGQAQETQYF. The chain carries TRBV5-1 and TRBJ2-5, with TRBD1 identical over 7 bases. The CDR3 covers 13 residues. Looked up from germline, CDR1 is SGHRS and CDR2 is YFSETQ. V gave up 4 bases and J gave up 2 bases; unmatched junction bases: 2.

This clone was seen more than once but under ten times. CDR3 residues: CASSIGSRGTGELFF. The CDR3 bases are TGTGCCAGTAGTATAGGGTCACGGGGAACCGGGGAGCTGTTTTTT. This sequence joins TRBV19 and TRBJ2-2, with D perhaps TRBD2 (5 bases). Trimming took off 1 base at V and 5 bases at J, with 11 bases between the two ends. This CDR3 spans 15 amino acids. Germline V gives CDR1 LNHDA, CDR2 SQIVND (reference sequence). Looking up the rest from reference TRBV19 and TRBJ2-2 gives the full variable domain: DGGITQSPKYLFRKEGQNVTLSCEQNLNHDAMYWYRQDPGQGLRLIYYSQIVNDFQKGDIAEGYSVSREKKESFPLTVTSAQKNPTAFYLCASSIGSRGTGELFFGEGSRLTVL.

V and J are TRBV2 and TRBJ2-7, with 8 nucleotides matching TRBD1. Germline CDR1 reads SNHLY; CDR2 reads FYNNEI. V lost 2 bases and J lost 0; bases outside the gene matches: 3. CDR3 length: 15 residues. The DNA for the CDR3 is TGTGCCAGCAGTGAACACGGACAGGGCTCCTACGAGCAGTACTTC. This translates into CASSEHGQGSYEQYF.

This sequence joins TRBV9 and TRBJ1-1; a weak D match, TRBD1 (6 bases). The CDR3 totals 13 residues. Germline V CDR1 and CDR2: SGDLS, YYNGEE. V gave up 3 bases and J gave up 4 bases, with 10 bases separating them. The CDR3 reads CASSAGQSTEAFF. The CDR3 nucleotides read TGTGCCAGCAGCGCCGGACAGAGCACTGAAGCTTTCTTT.

The rearrangement joins TRBV5-4 to TRBJ2-2; D may be TRBD1 or TRBD2 (6 bases each). The V gene's germline CDR1 is SGHNT and CDR2 YYREEE (reference sequence). CDR3 length equals 16 residues. Trimming took 4 bases from V and 6 from J, leaving 19 bases between them. CDR3 sequence (DNA): TGTGCCAGCAGCCTGGGGGGACAAGGGGCAGCCGGGGAGCTGTTTTTT. Protein sequence: CASSLGGQGAAGELFF.

This clone appeared once. The genes are TRBV28 and TRBJ1-5; possible D gene TRBD1, 5 bases. V was pared by 4 bases and J by 4 bases, with 5 bases between. The CDR3 runs to 12 residues. Germline loops: CDR1 MDHEN, CDR2 SYDVKM. The DNA of the CDR3 is TGTGCCAGCAGTTCAGGGAATCAGCCCCAGCATTTT. This sequence encodes CASSSGNQPQHF.

The chain has TRBV19 and TRBJ1-1, with unresolved D. The V and J ends lost 1 base and 1 base respectively, with 13 bases between them. This CDR3 region has 16 residues. The V gene's germline CDR1 is LNHDA and CDR2 SQIVND (reference sequence). The CDR3 sequence: CASSIGFESRNTEAFF. The CDR3 DNA follows: TGTGCCAGTAGTATAGGTTTCGAGAGTCGGAACACTGAAGCTTTCTTT.

CDR3 protein: CASSSPKGSSYGYTF. DNA for the CDR3: TGTGCCAGCAGTTCCCCCAAGGGGTCCTCCTATGGCTACACCTTC. The genes are TRBV28 and TRBJ1-2; possible D gene TRBD1, 5 bases. Per the germline V gene, CDR1 is MDHEN and CDR2 is SYDVKM. Trimming stripped 4 bases from V and 4 bases from J, with 16 bases between. This CDR3 spans 15 amino acids.

The V and J genes are TRBV11-2 and TRBJ1-2; D remains unclear. The CDR3 is made up of 13 amino acids. V lost 5 bases to trimming and J lost 4 bases, with 11 bases between them. Germline V gives CDR1 SGHAT, CDR2 FQNNGV. For the CDR3, the DNA is TGTGCCAGCAGCCCCGGAGACGCCTATGGCTACACCTTC. This gives the protein CASSPGDAYGYTF.

The rearrangement links TRBV4-1 to TRBJ1-5; 10 bases agree with TRBD1. The CDR3 covers 16 residues. CDR1 is MGHRA and CDR2 is YSYEKL in the germline V gene. V was clipped by 0 bases and J by 8 bases; unmatched bases: 7. CDR3 residues: CASSQDGTGVEEPQHF. The CDR3 DNA is TGCGCCAGCAGCCAAGACGGGACAGGGGTAGAGGAGCCCCAGCATTTT.

The rearrangement links TRBV5-6 to TRBJ1-1; TRBD1 is a possible D gene (5 bases). Germline values: CDR1 SGHDT, CDR2 YYEEEE. The CDR3 sequence is 12 residues long. The germline V and J ends were trimmed by 4 bases and 7 bases, with 11 bases remaining between them. DNA for the CDR3: TGTGCCAGCAGCCTGGGGCGGGGTGAAGCTTTCTTT. Amino acid sequence: CASSLGRGEAFF.

The chain recombines TRBV11-2 with TRBJ1-1; D not resolved. Germline V gives CDR1 SGHAT, CDR2 FQNNGV. The CDR3 consists of 14 residues. V lost 3 bases to trimming and J lost 8 bases, with 16 bases between them. In DNA form, the CDR3 reads TGTGCCAGCAGCTTTCTAGGAACCACTTCAGAAGCTTTCTTT. Translated, it gives CASSFLGTTSEAFF.

This chain uses TRBV19 with TRBJ1-4; perhaps TRBD1 as D (6 bases). Germline lookup yields CDR1 LNHDA and CDR2 SQIVND (reference sequence). Trimming pared 7 bases from V and 4 bases from J, leaving 13 bases between. The CDR3 length is 14 residues. The CDR3: CASKAGDYNEKLFF. CDR3 coding DNA: TGTGCCAGTAAAGCAGGGGATTATAATGAAAAACTGTTTTTT.

The gene calls are TRBV19 and TRBJ1-3, with a possible D match to TRBD1 (6 bases). The V end was cut by 3 bases, the J end by 0 bases, with 12 bases between. CDR3 length equals 16 residues. In germline, CDR1 is LNHDA, CDR2 SQIVND (reference sequence). The CDR3: CASSITGAPSGNTIYF. The CDR3, as DNA: TGTGCCAGTAGTATCACGGGGGCACCCTCTGGAAACACCATATATTTT. Together with reference TRBV19 and TRBJ1-3, the CDR3 gives the full variable domain: DGGITQSPKYLFRKEGQNVTLSCEQNLNHDAMYWYRQDPGQGLRLIYYSQIVNDFQKGDIAEGYSVSREKKESFPLTVTSAQKNPTAFYLCASSITGAPSGNTIYFGEGSWLTVV.

The gene calls are TRBV3-1 (or the pseudogene TRBV3-2) and TRBJ1-4, with TRBD1 as a possible D gene (5 bases). The CDR3 loop spans 14 amino acids. CDR1 and CDR2 (germline): LGHDT, YNNKEL (reference sequence). V was cut by 5 bases and J by 8 bases, with 15 bases left in between. The CDR3 loop is CASSAGWGSEKLFF. CDR3 coding DNA: TGTGCCAGCAGCGCAGGTTGGGGCTCAGAAAAACTGTTTTTT.

The chain couples TRBV7-9 to TRBJ1-4, with a possible D match to TRBD1 (5 bases). CDR3 length: 14 amino acids. Trimming took 1 base from V and 8 from J, leaving 11 bases between them. Germline V CDR1 and CDR2: SEHNR, FQNEAQ (reference sequence). CDR3 residues: CASSLEGRVEKLFF. For the CDR3, the DNA is TGTGCCAGCAGCTTAGAGGGCAGGGTAGAAAAACTGTTTTTT.

The J gene is TRBJ1-1, the V gene TRBV11-2; D call uncertain. From germline, CDR1 is SGHAT and CDR2 FQNNGV. V shed 5 bases and J shed 5 bases, with 18 bases lying between them. The CDR3 is made up of 15 amino acids. The CDR3 nucleotides read TGTGCCAGCAGCACCGGAACCTTTATGGGGACTGAAGCTTTCTTT. The encoded protein is CASSTGTFMGTEAFF.

The chain links TRBV18 to TRBJ2-5, with TRBD2 matching 11 bases. This CDR3 has 15 amino acids. Germline assignment: CDR1 KGHSH and CDR2 LQKENI. V gave up 3 bases and J gave up 1 base; unmatched junction bases: 1. This chain's CDR3 is CASSPGTSGQETQYF. CDR3 DNA: TGTGCCAGCTCACCTGGGACTAGCGGCCAAGAGACCCAGTACTTC.

The V gene is TRBV29-1, the J gene TRBJ1-3, with D possibly matching TRBD1 (5 bases). The CDR3 spans 12 residues. Per the germline V gene, CDR1 is SQVTM and CDR2 is ANQGSEA. Trimming removed 4 bases at V and 3 bases at J, with 7 bases between. The CDR3 spells CSVGGGGNTIYF. As DNA, the CDR3 is TGCAGCGTTGGCGGGGGTGGAAACACCATATATTTT. The full variable domain, its missing parts supplied by reference TRBV29-1 and TRBJ1-3, is SAVISQKPSRDICQRGTSLTIQCQVDSQVTMMFWYRQQPGQSLTLIATANQGSEATYESGFVIDKFPISRPNLTFSTLTVSNMSPEDSSIYLCSVGGGGNTIYFGEGSWLTVV.

The V gene is TRBV5-4, the J gene TRBJ1-1; D is possibly TRBD1 (5 bases). Germline V gives CDR1 SGHNT, CDR2 YYREEE (reference sequence). CDR3 size: 14 residues. The V and J ends lost 4 bases and 3 bases respectively, with 13 bases between them. For the CDR3, the DNA is TGTGCCAGCAGCCGGGGGGGAGGTGACACTGAAGCTTTCTTT. This gives the protein CASSRGGGDTEAFF.

This clone came up a few times. The chain is built from TRBV6-1 and TRBJ1-5, with D maybe TRBD1 (5 bases). The CDR3 covers 15 residues. Per germline, CDR1 MNHNS and CDR2 SASEGT. V lost 1 base to trimming and J lost 1 base, with 8 bases between them. In DNA form, the CDR3 reads TGTGCCAGCAGTGAAGTGGGACCAAGCAATCAGCCCCAGCATTTT. Its translation: CASSEVGPSNQPQHF.

This clone was picked up one time. The rearrangement links TRBV21-1 to TRBJ2-5. TRBV21-1 is an annotated pseudogene. CDR3 size: 15 residues. DNA of the CDR3: TGTGCCAGCAGCAACCATGGACGGATACAAGAGACCCAGTACTTC. Translation: CASSNHGRIQETQYF.

CDR3 residues: CASSSKGWDTEAFF. In DNA form, the CDR3 reads TGTGCCAGCAGCTCTAAGGGGTGGGACACTGAAGCTTTCTTT. J is TRBJ1-1 and V is TRBV7-9, with a tentative D call TRBD1 (5 bases). The CDR3 loop spans 14 amino acids. The V gene lost 4 bases and the J gene lost 3 bases, with 12 bases spanning the gap. Germline V gene sequence: CDR1 SEHNR, CDR2 FQNEAQ (reference sequence).

This rearrangement joins TRBV30 to TRBJ2-6, with D uncertain. The ends were cut back, 0 bases at V and 0 bases at J, with 3 bases in the middle. The CDR3 has 14 residues. Germline CDR1 and CDR2: GTSNPN and SVGIG (reference sequence). CDR3 sequence: CAWSVHSGANVLTF. CDR3 DNA sequence: TGTGCCTGGAGTGTACACTCTGGGGCCAACGTCCTGACTTTC.